The 3 T cell receptor beta chains below all came from one sample that was sequenced in a study of Graves' ophthalmopathy and Graves' hyperthyroidism. Amplification from RNA transcripts yielded the TCR beta CDR3 regions. RT-PCR was first run with HTBI primers, then multiplex PCR in a second round. One entry per CDR3 protein, called by TCRdb with MiXCR from the multiplex PCR reads. Of around 470,000 distinct CDR3 sequences in the sample, under 15% were seen once. The sample taken for sequencing was blood. The receptors originated from a woman aged 30 to 39 with Graves' ophthalmopathy.

The chain carries TRBV12-3 or TRBV12-4 and TRBJ2-7, with D tentatively TRBD1 or TRBD2 (5 bases each). V dropped 5 bases and J dropped 6 bases, with 11 bases sitting between them. The CDR3 is 12 amino acids. In DNA form, the CDR3 reads TGTGCCAGCAGTGGCCCTGGGGGCGAGCAGTACTTC. It codes for CASSGPGGEQYF.

The CDR3: CASSLKGGSYQETQYF. As DNA, the CDR3 is TGTGCCAGCAGTTTGAAGGGTGGGTCATATCAAGAGACCCAGTACTTC. The V gene is TRBV28, the J gene TRBJ2-5, with D hard to call. The germline V and J ends were trimmed by 3 bases and 2 bases, with 16 bases remaining between them. Germline-derived CDR1 and CDR2 are MDHEN and SYDVKM. This CDR3 has 16 amino acids.

This clonotype was detected ten times or more. One junction end disagrees with the germline gene, perhaps due to a read error. The chain uses TRBV12-3 or TRBV12-4 and TRBJ2-5; 7 bases line up with TRBD2. This CDR3 is 15 amino acids long. The CDR3 protein is CAGSFSLADQETQYF. In DNA, the CDR3 is TGTGCCGGCAGTTTCAGCCTAGCGGATCAAGAGACCCAGTACTTC.